This T cell receptor (beta chain) comes out of a study of STAT5B mutations in CD4+ large granular lymphocyte leukemia. Study results and caveats: Compared with healthy controls (2/35), patient top clones favored TRBV06 (8/27). No patients shared main leukemic clonotypes, though roughly 23% appeared at low frequency elsewhere.

This clone was detected only a few times. As yet, its antigen is unknown. The CDR3 runs to 13 residues. The junction had 3 bases not matched to a gene; V was cut back by 4 bases and J by 4 bases. In germline, CDR1 is SNHLY, CDR2 FYNNEI. TCRdb's copy holds only in-frame clones and misses some; the assay was immunoSEQ multiplex PCR. The sample lists roughly 46,000 clones, around 81% occurring once. The TCR sequence derives from a human donor in good health. The chain uses TRBV2 and TRBJ1-1, with 7 bases fitting TRBD1. Sequenced material: CD4+ T cells from blood buffy coats. The CDR3 region has the DNA TGTGCCAGCAGTGCCCAGGGGGTCACTGAAGCTTTCTTT. Translating gives CASSAQGVTEAFF.